What follows are 22 T cell receptor beta chains derived from one specimen sequenced in a study of vaccination and CD4 T cells after COVID-19. The treatment here: approximately nine-day PBMC culture with coronavirus spike peptide pools or control peptides (ViraFEST assay). No cognate antigen is known for these TCRs. Researchers used the Oncomine TCR Beta short-read assay to sequence DNA from cultured CD4+ T cells. Via MiXCR, TCRdb re-called the PCR reads, giving one row per CDR3 protein. In the table there are around 12,000 distinct CDR3 sequences, approximately 60% of which are singletons. Sequenced material: CD4+ T cells from blood, cultured in vitro. These receptor sequences come from a human donor who had recovered from COVID-19.

The chain recombines TRBV6-5 with TRBJ1-6, with D hard to call. This CDR3 region has 15 residues. With 0 bases removed from V and 5 bases from J, the gap between germline ends came to 8 bases. Germline values: CDR1 MNHEY, CDR2 SVGAGI. Here the CDR3 DNA reads TGTGCCAGCAGTTACTCACACGGAAATAATTCACCCCTCCACTTT. This encodes CASSYSHGNNSPLHF.

In the case of this clonotype: One end of the junction varies from germline; a read error may be responsible. This chain uses TRBV20-1 with TRBJ2-1, with D perhaps matching TRBD1 or TRBD2 (5 bases each). Looked up from germline, CDR1 is DFQATT and CDR2 is SNEGSKA (reference sequence). The CDR3 length is 11 residues. The CDR3 nucleotides are TGCAGTGCTCCCCCCTCTAGGGACGTATTGTTC. Its protein product is CSAPPSRDVLF.

This clonotype was detected once. V gene TRBV9 combines with J gene TRBJ2-3, with D tentatively TRBD2 (6 bases). The V gene's germline CDR1 is SGDLS and CDR2 YYNGEE. The germline V and J ends were trimmed by 7 bases and 4 bases, with 10 bases remaining between them. The length of the CDR3 is 12 residues. CDR3 amino acids: CASGGSADTQYF. The CDR3 DNA reads TGTGCCAGCGGGGGGAGTGCAGATACGCAGTATTTT.

This clonotype was seen only once. The chain recombines TRBV6-2 or TRBV6-3 with TRBJ2-1; 11 nucleotides align to TRBD2. This CDR3 spans 15 amino acids. Germline V gives CDR1 MNHEY, CDR2 SVGEGT. The V gene end was trimmed by 8 bases and the J gene end by 7 bases; junction bases not matched to a gene: 10. The CDR3 DNA reads as TGTGCCAGCCGCAGCGTCGCTAGCGGGAGGAATGAGCAGTTCTTC. Its protein is CASRSVASGRNEQFF.

The rearrangement joins TRBV12-3 or TRBV12-4 to TRBJ1-1, with D uncertain. V lost 5 bases and J lost 1, with 11 bases in between. The CDR3 runs 14 residues. The CDR3 loop is CASSDLTRNTEAFF. CDR3 nucleotide sequence: TGTGCCAGCAGTGACCTCACAAGGAACACTGAAGCTTTCTTT.

The V call is TRBV6-1, the J call TRBJ2-7, with 12 positions matching TRBD2. Germline V gene data show CDR1 as MNHNS and CDR2 as SASEGT. Trimming removed 2 bases from V and 2 bases from J; junction bases left unmatched: 4. CDR3 length: 16 amino acids. The CDR3 is CASSETASGRAYEQYF. DNA for the CDR3: TGTGCCAGCAGTGAAACGGCTAGCGGGAGGGCCTACGAGCAGTACTTC.

Sample share makes this clonotype medium-sized. V usage is TRBV10-3 and J usage is TRBJ1-2, with 7 bases lining up with TRBD1. Germline V gives CDR1 ENHRY, CDR2 SYGVKD. CDR3 length: 13 residues. With 10 bases clipped from V and 7 bases from J, the junction kept 12 bases outside the gene matches. The CDR3 sequence is CATNRGMTGGYTF. DNA of the CDR3: TGTGCCACCAACAGGGGAATGACTGGTGGCTACACCTTC.

This chain connects TRBV4-1 to TRBJ1-6; D remains unclear. The CDR3 is 18 amino acids. Germline V gene sequence: CDR1 MGHRA, CDR2 YSYEKL. Trimming took off 0 bases at V and 7 bases at J, with 19 bases between the two ends. The DNA for the CDR3 is TGCGCCAGCAGCCAAGATGTGTGGAGGCGGAAAGGCAATTCACCCCTCCACTTT. Amino acid sequence: CASSQDVWRRKGNSPLHF.

The chain is built from TRBV19 and TRBJ2-5; tentatively, D is TRBD1 (5 bases). Germline CDR1 reads LNHDA; CDR2 reads SQIVND (reference sequence). This CDR3 has 14 residues. Trimming took off 2 bases at V and 5 bases at J, with 12 bases between the two ends. CDR3: CASSISNWGETQYF. CDR3 in DNA: TGTGCCAGTAGTATATCCAACTGGGGCGAGACCCAGTACTTC. The full variable domain, with the rest looked up from reference TRBV19 and TRBJ2-5, is DGGITQSPKYLFRKEGQNVTLSCEQNLNHDAMYWYRQDPGQGLRLIYYSQIVNDFQKGDIAEGYSVSREKKESFPLTVTSAQKNPTAFYLCASSISNWGETQYFGPGTRLLVL.

The genes are TRBV9 and TRBJ2-5; D is undetermined. The CDR3 length is 14 residues. V was pared by 0 bases and J by 5 bases, with 11 bases between. Germline V CDR1 and CDR2: SGDLS, YYNGEE. DNA of the CDR3: TGTGCCAGCAGCGTAGAAGCGTTTAGGGAGACCCAGTACTTC. Translated, it gives CASSVEAFRETQYF. Full variable domain (missing parts from reference TRBV9 and TRBJ2-5): DSGVTQTPKHLITATGQRVTLRCSPRSGDLSVYWYQQSLDQGLQFLIQYYNGEERAKGNILERFSAQQFPDLHSELNLSSLELGDSALYFCASSVEAFRETQYFGPGTRLLVL.

The rearrangement links TRBV18 to TRBJ2-5, with unresolved D. The CDR3 sequence is 12 residues long. The V end was cut by 0 bases, the J end by 5 bases, with 4 bases between. Germline V gene sequence: CDR1 KGHSH, CDR2 LQKENI. CDR3 sequence reads: CASSPPRETQYF. The CDR3 bases are TGTGCCAGCTCACCACCGAGGGAGACCCAGTACTTC. Variable domain in full (rest from reference TRBV18 and TRBJ2-5): NAGVMQNPRHLVRRRGQEARLRCSPMKGHSHVYWYRQLPEEGLKFMVYLQKENIIDESGMPKERFSAEFPKEGPSILRIQQVVRGDSAAYFCASSPPRETQYFGPGTRLLVL.

This clonotype turned up a few times. The V and J genes are TRBV2 and TRBJ2-3; 10 bases are a match to TRBD2. J was trimmed by 2 bases and V by 0 bases; bases with no gene match: 5. The CDR3 sequence is 17 residues long. CDR1 and CDR2 from the germline V gene are SNHLY and FYNNEI. The CDR3 spells CASSEARTSGDTDTQYF. DNA for the CDR3: TGTGCCAGCAGTGAAGCGCGCACTAGCGGGGACACAGATACGCAGTATTTT.

This clonotype occurred a few times. CDR3 protein: CASSRLLYGYTF. CDR3 nucleotide sequence: TGTGCCAGCTCTCGACTGCTTTATGGCTACACCTTC. V and J are TRBV12-3 or TRBV12-4 and TRBJ1-2; D gene unclear. This CDR3 region has 12 residues. V lost 8 bases and J 5 bases, leaving 12 bases between the germline ends.

This clonotype showed up just a few times. The chain links TRBV7-2 to TRBJ1-5, with D perhaps TRBD1 (6 bases). Germline values: CDR1 SGHTA, CDR2 FQGNSA. The CDR3 spans 13 residues. V gave up 3 bases and J gave up 5 bases, with 8 bases separating them. The DNA for the CDR3 is TGTGCCAGCAGCTTCGAGGGGGATCAGCCCCAGCATTTT. Amino acids: CASSFEGDQPQHF.

The chain uses TRBV20-1 and TRBJ2-1; unclear D gene. CDR1 is DFQATT, CDR2 SNEGSKA, per germline (reference sequence). This CDR3 spans 12 amino acids. Trimming took off 0 bases at V and 5 bases at J, with 5 bases between the two ends. In DNA form, the CDR3 reads TGCAGTGCTAGAGAGGCGAACAATGAGCAGTTCTTC. Translated: CSAREANNEQFF.

The V and J genes are TRBV9 and TRBJ2-2; TRBD1 aligns across 8 bases. This CDR3 is 16 amino acids long. J was trimmed by 5 bases and V by 3 bases; bases with no gene match: 9. CDR1 is SGDLS and CDR2 is YYNGEE in the germline V gene. The CDR3 region is CASSAVTGGITGELFF. The CDR3 DNA reads TGTGCCAGCAGCGCTGTCACAGGGGGTATAACCGGGGAGCTGTTTTTT.

The CDR3 sequence is CASSPGIQETQYF. The CDR3 DNA reads TGTGCCAGCTCACCAGGGATACAAGAGACCCAGTACTTC. The chain links TRBV18 to TRBJ2-5; unclear D gene. Germline V gene sequence: CDR1 KGHSH, CDR2 LQKENI. Trimming pared 2 bases from V and 2 bases from J, leaving 6 bases between. There are 13 residues in the CDR3.

The genes are TRBV6-1 and TRBJ2-2, with TRBD2 matching 14 bases. Germline V lookup: CDR1 MNHNS, CDR2 SASEGT. This CDR3 comprises 17 residues. The trim removed 6 bases at V and 5 bases at J, leaving 8 bases unmatched. CDR3 residues: CASSPVGLAGVTGELFF. The CDR3 DNA reads as TGTGCCAGCAGCCCCGTGGGACTAGCGGGAGTTACCGGGGAGCTGTTTTTT.

The rearrangement joins TRBV6-5 to TRBJ2-7, with a tentative D call TRBD1 (6 bases). The CDR3 runs 14 residues. The germline CDR1 and CDR2 sequences are MNHEY and SVGAGI. The V end was cut by 0 bases, the J end by 5 bases, with 11 bases between. The CDR3 loop is CASSYSWGQDEQYF. In DNA form, the CDR3 reads TGTGCCAGCAGTTACTCGTGGGGGCAGGACGAGCAGTACTTC.

This chain joins TRBV20-1 and TRBJ1-5; possibly TRBD1 for D (6 bases). This CDR3 is 13 amino acids long. V was cut by 0 bases and J by 8 bases, with 11 bases left in between. Germline V gives CDR1 DFQATT, CDR2 SNEGSKA (reference sequence). The CDR3 bases are TGCAGTGCTAGAGATTGGTCAGGGGAGCCCCAGCATTTT. Translated, it gives CSARDWSGEPQHF.

The chain recombines TRBV4-3 with TRBJ2-4, with 9 nucleotides matching TRBD2. V was clipped by 1 base and J by 9 bases; unmatched bases: 4. Germline lookup yields CDR1 LGHNA and CDR2 YSLEER. The CDR3 covers 14 residues. Written as DNA, the CDR3 is TGCGCCAGCAGCCAAGTAGCGGGAGTCTCCATTCAGTACTTC. Its translation: CASSQVAGVSIQYF.

The rearrangement uses TRBV20-1 and TRBJ2-2, with TRBD2 as a possible D gene (5 bases). The germline CDR1 and CDR2 sequences are DFQATT and SNEGSKA (reference sequence). This CDR3 contains 12 residues. V was shortened by 6 bases and J by 6 bases, with 11 bases between the two germline ends. In DNA form, the CDR3 reads TGCAGTGCCTACCGGGGAGCCGGGGAGCTGTTTTTT. Amino acids: CSAYRGAGELFF.